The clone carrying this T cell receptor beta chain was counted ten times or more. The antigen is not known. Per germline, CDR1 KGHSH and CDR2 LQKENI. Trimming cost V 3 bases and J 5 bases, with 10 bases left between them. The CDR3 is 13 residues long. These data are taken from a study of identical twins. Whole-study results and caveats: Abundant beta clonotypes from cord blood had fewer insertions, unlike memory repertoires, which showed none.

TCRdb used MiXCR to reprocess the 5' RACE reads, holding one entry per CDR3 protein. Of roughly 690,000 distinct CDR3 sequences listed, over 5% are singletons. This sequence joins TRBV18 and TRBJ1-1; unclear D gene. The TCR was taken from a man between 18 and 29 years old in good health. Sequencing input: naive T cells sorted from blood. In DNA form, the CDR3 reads TGTGCCAGCTCACCGCGAGAAGGGACTGAAGCTTTCTTT. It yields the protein CASSPREGTEAFF.